A selection of T cell receptor beta chains follows, all from one sample in a study of blood T cell repertoires in COVID-19. The assay was immunoSEQ multiplex PCR, and TCRdb's table has in-frame clones only and misses some. The sample holds roughly 400,000 clones; 90% are singletons and the top ten take roughly 0.66%. Sequenced material: PBMCs or T cells enriched from blood (not recorded which). These receptors originate from a man aged 18-30 years who had recovered from COVID-19. The conserved cysteine and the conserved F or W are not part of the CDR3 here. The D gene is left open where the match is weak.

j_call cdr3_length d_call v_call cdr3_aa
TRBJ2-7 15 - TRBV9 ASSPKRGGGLGVEQY
TRBJ1-5 12 - TRBV10-3 AISNDKSNQPQH
TRBJ1-5 12 - TRBV28 ASSFTGEDQPQH
TRBJ1-1 11 - TRBV5-1 ASSAPRSTEAF
TRBJ1-2 12 - TRBV3-1/TRBV3-2 ASRPTGARYGYT
TRBJ1-1 13 - TRBV7-3 ASSRRRSKNTEAF
TRBJ1-1 14 TRBD1 TRBV28 ASSLLNRGTLTEAF
TRBJ2-7 10 TRBD2 TRBV10-1 ASSGGLGEQY
TRBJ2-7 10 - TRBV28 ASSRRHYEQY
TRBJ1-2 16 - TRBV2 ASSEWRAGVNTNYGYT
TRBJ1-2 13 - TRBV5-4 ASSPGSATNYGYT
TRBJ1-2 13 TRBD1 TRBV13 ASSLRDRPYYGYT
TRBJ1-1 12 TRBD1 TRBV6-5 ASIQPGGNTEAF
TRBJ1-6 12 - TRBV21-1 ASSKLAGSSPLH
TRBJ2-3 13 - TRBV4-1 ASSQDGGALDTQY
TRBJ1-1 14 TRBD1 TRBV7-8 ASSRIIPGTGTEAF
TRBJ2-1 13 TRBD2 TRBV10-2 ASRTTSGGPLEQF
TRBJ1-2 12 TRBD1 TRBV11-1 ASSPTGVDYGYT
TRBJ1-6 12 TRBD1 TRBV7-9 ASSPGTENSPLH
TRBJ1-3 13 - TRBV28 ASSLSLGSGNTIY
TRBJ1-3 12 - TRBV7-6 ASSQETGGDTIY
TRBJ2-7 17 TRBD1 TRBV24-1 ATSDLPLRTSQGAPEQY
TRBJ2-5 15 TRBD2 TRBV3-1/TRBV3-2 ASSHLGLAEDQETQY
TRBJ2-3 11 - TRBV7-3 ASSYATGDTQY